This T cell receptor beta chain was profiled in a study of human T cells and chemical hapten exposure. About the research overall: Chiefly female patients presented with alopecia areata, totalis or universalis.

The library put unique molecular identifiers onto individual cDNA molecules. TCRdb fed the RACE reads into MiXCR, producing one record per CDR3 protein. The sample shows more than 35,000 distinct CDR3 sequences, 9.5% to 15% of them seen only once. The CDR3 has 14 residues. Germline CDR1 and CDR2: ENHRY and SYGVKD. V shed 4 bases and J shed 8 bases, with 14 bases lying between them. This clonotype has only a few counts. Indicated time point: patch test 3, about 24 weeks after DPC sensitization. The treatment denotes: therapeutic diphenylcyclopropenone sensitization with weekly scalp DPC. Total RNA was isolated from whole blood that had not been fractionated.

The gene calls are TRBV10-3 and TRBJ1-4; D is unresolved. The sequences come from whole blood, collected in connection with sensitization to the hapten diphenylcyclopropenone (DPC). The clonotype originates from a woman in her thirties or forties with alopecia areata. Some clones in this sample may be carry-over from other donors' samples. CDR3 residues: CAISGGQAEEKLFF. The CDR3 region has the DNA TGTGCCATCAGTGGCGGTCAGGCGGAGGAAAAACTGTTTTTT.